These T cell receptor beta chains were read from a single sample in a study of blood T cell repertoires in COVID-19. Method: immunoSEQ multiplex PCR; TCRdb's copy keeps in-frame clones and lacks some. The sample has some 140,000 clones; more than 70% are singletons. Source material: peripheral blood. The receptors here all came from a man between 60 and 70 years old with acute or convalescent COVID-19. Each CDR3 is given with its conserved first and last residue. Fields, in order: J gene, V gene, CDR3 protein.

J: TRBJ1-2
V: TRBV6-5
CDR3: CASSTTPGTYGYTF

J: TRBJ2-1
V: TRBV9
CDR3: CASSDLVAQNEQFF

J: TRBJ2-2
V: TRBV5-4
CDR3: CASSLQGANTGELFF

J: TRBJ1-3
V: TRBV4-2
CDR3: CASSPTSGGQRSSGNTIYF

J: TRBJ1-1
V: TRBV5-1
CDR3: CASSRGQSNTEAFF

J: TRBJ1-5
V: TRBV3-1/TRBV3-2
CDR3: CASSQDQGASQPQHF

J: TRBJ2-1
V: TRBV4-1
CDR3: CASSQENSGSGEQFF

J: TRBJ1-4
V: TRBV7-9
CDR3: CASSLVGGEKLFF

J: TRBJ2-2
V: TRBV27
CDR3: CASRHLQGSGELFF

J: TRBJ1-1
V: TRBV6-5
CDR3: CASSLATGVGTEAFF

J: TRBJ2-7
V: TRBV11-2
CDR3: CASSSSTGRPREQYF

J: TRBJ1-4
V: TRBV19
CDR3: CASRLEASNEKLFF

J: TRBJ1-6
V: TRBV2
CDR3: CASSEGQGFNSPLHF

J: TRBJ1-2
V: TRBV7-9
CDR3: CASSWDRGDYGYTF

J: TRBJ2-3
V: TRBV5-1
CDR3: CASRFGGRDTDTQYF

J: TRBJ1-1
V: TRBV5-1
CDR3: CASSPEKNTEAFF

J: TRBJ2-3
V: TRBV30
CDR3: CAWSVGLAGVGTQYF

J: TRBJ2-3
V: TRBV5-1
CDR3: CASSLEDGGVTDTQYF

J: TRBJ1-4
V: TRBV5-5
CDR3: CASSFLQGGNEKLFF

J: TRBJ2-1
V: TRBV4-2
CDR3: CASSQAVTSGRNEQFF

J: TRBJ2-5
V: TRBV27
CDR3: CASRPGASGRGETQYF

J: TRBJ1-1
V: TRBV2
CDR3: CASRTLANTEAFF

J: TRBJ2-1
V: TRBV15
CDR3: CATSRGTGGGAGYYNEQFF

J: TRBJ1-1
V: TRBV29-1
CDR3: CSATRGTGGGGREAFF

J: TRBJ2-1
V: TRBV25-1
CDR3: CASRGLYNEQFF

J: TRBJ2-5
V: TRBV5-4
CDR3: CASSFVGRQVTQYF

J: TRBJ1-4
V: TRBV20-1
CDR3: CSASVHEKLFF

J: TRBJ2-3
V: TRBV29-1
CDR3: CSVEDPLAGGLGDTQYF

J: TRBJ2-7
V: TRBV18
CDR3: CASSPGDSSYEQYF